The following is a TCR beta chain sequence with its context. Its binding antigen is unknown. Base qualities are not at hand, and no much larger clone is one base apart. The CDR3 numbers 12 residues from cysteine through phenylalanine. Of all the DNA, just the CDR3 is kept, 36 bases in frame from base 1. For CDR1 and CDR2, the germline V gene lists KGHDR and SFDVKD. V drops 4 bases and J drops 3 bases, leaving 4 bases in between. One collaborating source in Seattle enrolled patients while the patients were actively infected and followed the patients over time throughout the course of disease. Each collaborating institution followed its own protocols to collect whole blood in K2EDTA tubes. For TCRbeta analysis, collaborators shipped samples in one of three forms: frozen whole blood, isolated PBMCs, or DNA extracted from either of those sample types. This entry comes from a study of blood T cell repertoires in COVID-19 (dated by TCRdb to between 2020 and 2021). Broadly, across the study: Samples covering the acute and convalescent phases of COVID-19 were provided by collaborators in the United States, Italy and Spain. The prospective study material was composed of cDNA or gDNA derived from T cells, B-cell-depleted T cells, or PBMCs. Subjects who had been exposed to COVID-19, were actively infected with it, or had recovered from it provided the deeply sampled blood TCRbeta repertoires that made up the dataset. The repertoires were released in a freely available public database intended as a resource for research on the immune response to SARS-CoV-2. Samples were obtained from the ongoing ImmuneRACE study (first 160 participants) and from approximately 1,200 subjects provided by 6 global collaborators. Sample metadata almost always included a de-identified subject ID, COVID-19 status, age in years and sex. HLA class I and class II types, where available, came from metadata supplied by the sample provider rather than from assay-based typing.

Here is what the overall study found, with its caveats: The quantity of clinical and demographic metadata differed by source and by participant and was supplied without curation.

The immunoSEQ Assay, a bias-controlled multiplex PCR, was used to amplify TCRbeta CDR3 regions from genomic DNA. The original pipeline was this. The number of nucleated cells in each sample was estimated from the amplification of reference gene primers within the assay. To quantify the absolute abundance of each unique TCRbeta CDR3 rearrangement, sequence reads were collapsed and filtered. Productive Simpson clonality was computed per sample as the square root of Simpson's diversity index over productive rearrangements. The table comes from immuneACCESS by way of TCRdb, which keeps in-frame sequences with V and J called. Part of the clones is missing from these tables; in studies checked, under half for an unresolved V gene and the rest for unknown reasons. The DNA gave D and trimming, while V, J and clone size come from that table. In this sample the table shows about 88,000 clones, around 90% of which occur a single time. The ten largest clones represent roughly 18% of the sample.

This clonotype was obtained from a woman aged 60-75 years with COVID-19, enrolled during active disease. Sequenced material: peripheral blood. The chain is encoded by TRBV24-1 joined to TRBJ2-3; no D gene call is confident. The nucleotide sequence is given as TGTGCCACCAGTGACATGACAGATACGCAGTATTTT. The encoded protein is CATSDMTDTQYF.